Listed below are T cell receptor beta chains from one sample, sequenced in a study of T-cell reconstitution after alpha-beta-depleted transplantation in children. TCRdb fed the PCR reads into MiXCR, producing one record per CDR3 protein. The sample has approximately 590,000 distinct CDR3 sequences; over 9.5% are singletons. The sample in question was PBMCs from the stem cell graft donor, obtained from the stem cell graft. The source is a human donor who donated a stem cell graft to a child with acute myeloid leukemia. Each CDR3 is given with its conserved first and last residue. The D gene is left open where the match is weak. A clone size is listed for some rows: how often the clone was seen (once, few, many), or a class if it is expanded.

v_call	d_call	clone_size	j_call	cdr3_nt	cdr3_aa
TRBV2	TRBD2	.	TRBJ2-1	TGTGCCATCAGTTCCTATGCGCGGGCTAGCGGGACCTACAATGAGCAGTTCTTC	CAISSYARASGTYNEQFF
TRBV20-1	TRBD2	few	TRBJ2-3	TGCAGTGCTAGCCCGGGACTAGCGGGGGGAAGCACAGATACGCAGTATTTT	CSASPGLAGGSTDTQYF
TRBV20-1	.	.	TRBJ2-5	TGCAGTGCTAGAGATCCGTGGGCCCAGTACTTC	CSARDPWAQYF
TRBV6-2/TRBV6-3	.	.	TRBJ1-1	TGTGCCAGCATCCCTGACAGGTATAACACTGAAGCTTTGTTT	CASIPDRYNTEALF
TRBV7-2	.	few	TRBJ2-3	TGTGCCAGCAGCTTAGATTACCTAGATACGCAGTATTTT	CASSLDYLDTQYF
TRBV3-1	TRBD2	.	TRBJ2-7	TGTGCCAGCAGCCGGGGACTAGCGGGTTGGGGCACCGAGCAGTACTTC	CASSRGLAGWGTEQYF
TRBV10-3	TRBD2	few	TRBJ2-1	TGTGCCATCAGTACTAGCGCATACAATGAGCAGTTCTTC	CAISTSAYNEQFF
TRBV20-1	TRBD2	.	TRBJ2-7	TGCAGTGCCGTCGGGACTAGCGGCTACGAGCAGTACTTC	CSAVGTSGYEQYF
TRBV24-1	.	few	TRBJ2-1	TGTGCCACCAGTGATATTGGCAGGGAGCAGTTCTTC	CATSDIGREQFF
TRBV7-9	.	few	TRBJ2-3	TGTGCCAGCAGCCTAGGTGAGAGGGAGGATACGCAGTATTTT	CASSLGEREDTQYF
TRBV4-1	.	.	TRBJ1-5	TGCGCCAGCAGCCCCTGGGAAAATAGCAATCAGCCCCAGCATTTT	CASSPWENSNQPQHF
TRBV6-5	TRBD1	many	TRBJ2-3	TGTGCCAGCAGTTACTCGACAGGGCTTGGGACAGATACGCAGTATTTT	CASSYSTGLGTDTQYF
TRBV6-2/TRBV6-3	.	few	TRBJ1-5	TGTGCCAGCAGTACAGGGTTCAATCAGCCCCAGCATTTT	CASSTGFNQPQHF
TRBV6-4	.	.	TRBJ2-3	TGTGCCAGCAGTGACTCAGGCGGAGATACGCAGTATTTT	CASSDSGGDTQYF
TRBV11-2	.	.	TRBJ2-3	TGTGCCAGCAGCTCAACCTACGGGCGGCCAATTAGCACAGATACGCAGTATTTT	CASSSTYGRPISTDTQYF
TRBV29-1	TRBD1	.	TRBJ2-7	TGCAGCGTCTGTTATTTGGACAGGGGGACCTACGAGCAGTACTTC	CSVCYLDRGTYEQYF
TRBV25-1	.	few	TRBJ2-5	TGTGCCAGCATCACCCCGGGACGAGGAGAGACCCAGTACTTC	CASITPGRGETQYF
TRBV19	.	few	TRBJ1-2	TGTGCCAGTCTTAAACCGGGACGGAACTATGGCTACACCTTC	CASLKPGRNYGYTF
TRBV20-1	.	.	TRBJ1-1	TGCAGTGCTAGGGGCGGGGGAGTAAACACTGAAGCTTTCTTT	CSARGGGVNTEAFF
TRBV14	TRBD1	.	TRBJ2-2	TGTGCCAGCAGCCAATACAGGGGCACCGGGGAGCTGTTTTTT	CASSQYRGTGELFF
TRBV6-2/TRBV6-3	TRBD1	few	TRBJ2-7	TGTGCCAGCAGTCGACAGGGTTTCGACGAGCAGTACTTC	CASSRQGFDEQYF
TRBV20-1	.	.	TRBJ1-1	TGCAGTGCTCCGGGATTCGCAAGCACTGAAGCTTTCTTT	CSAPGFASTEAFF
TRBV20-1	TRBD2	.	TRBJ2-1	TGCAGTGTCCCGGCTAGCGGGAGCGCCTACAATGAGCAGTTCTTC	CSVPASGSAYNEQFF
TRBV4-2	TRBD2	few	TRBJ2-1	TGTGCCAGCAGCCCCGTAGGACTAGCGGGAGGGTACAATGAGCAGTTCTTC	CASSPVGLAGGYNEQFF
TRBV20-1	TRBD2	many	TRBJ2-1	TGCAGTGCTAGACCCGGACTAGCGGGGGATGCCTACAATGAGCAGTTCTTC	CSARPGLAGDAYNEQFF
TRBV6-2/TRBV6-3	.	few	TRBJ1-5	TGTGCCAGCAGCCCCAGCCATAGCAATCAGCCCCAGCATTTT	CASSPSHSNQPQHF
TRBV5-1	.	many	TRBJ1-2	TGCGCCAGCAGCTTCTCCGGGACGGGGAACTATGGCTACACCTTC	CASSFSGTGNYGYTF
TRBV3-1	.	many	TRBJ2-1	TGTGCCAGCACCCAGACACCGGTGACTCCTGTCAGCTACAATGAGCAGTTCTTC	CASTQTPVTPVSYNEQFF
TRBV29-1	.	many	TRBJ2-7	TGCAGCGTTGGTGGGGCGACAGCCTACGAGCAGTACTTC	CSVGGATAYEQYF
TRBV25-1	TRBD1	many	TRBJ1-5	TGTGCCAGCAGAGAGACAGGGATCAATCAGCCCCAGCATTTT	CASRETGINQPQHF
TRBV4-3	.	.	TRBJ1-5	TGCGCCAGCAGCCAAGAATACGGGGGAACAGACCCCCTAAATCAGCCCCAGCATTTT	CASSQEYGGTDPLNQPQHF
TRBV7-9	.	few	TRBJ1-1	TGTGCCAGCAGCGCCCAACTGACAGGCCAATATGAAGCTTTCTTT	CASSAQLTGQYEAFF
TRBV5-1	TRBD2	few	TRBJ2-7	TGCGCCAGCAGCTCCGGACTAGCGGAAGGCTATAGCAGTGAGCAGTACTTC	CASSSGLAEGYSSEQYF
TRBV5-1	.	few	TRBJ2-7	TGCGCCAGCAGCCCCCAGTCCCGGGACATTTACGAGCAGTACTTC	CASSPQSRDIYEQYF
TRBV5-1	TRBD1	few	TRBJ2-7	TGCGCCAGCAGCTTGGCGGACAGGGTCGGGAGCGAGCAGTACTTC	CASSLADRVGSEQYF
TRBV7-6	.	.	TRBJ2-1	TGTGCCAGCAGCGTGGGACCTGTCAATGAGCAGTTCTTC	CASSVGPVNEQFF
TRBV4-1	.	.	TRBJ1-4	TGCGCCAGCAGCCTCCTCTCCGGGACGGTTAATGAAAAACTGTTTTTT	CASSLLSGTVNEKLFF
TRBV20-1	.	few	TRBJ2-2	TGCAGTGCTAGATCCAGGCCCACCGGGGAGCTGTTTTTT	CSARSRPTGELFF
TRBV4-1	.	.	TRBJ2-7	TGCGCCAGCAGCCAAGCAAGGGGCTCCAGTTCCTACGAGCAGTACTTC	CASSQARGSSSYEQYF
TRBV7-6	.	.	TRBJ2-7	TGTGCCAGCAGCCCAGGACTTACTCCCTCCTACGAGCAGTACTTC	CASSPGLTPSYEQYF
TRBV6-2/TRBV6-3	TRBD1	few	TRBJ1-1	TGTGCCAGCAGTCAGCCGGGACAGATCGAAGCTTTCTTT	CASSQPGQIEAFF
TRBV29-1	TRBD1	.	TRBJ1-6	TGCAGCGCCCAAGAGGGGGGAGGGGGCTCACCCCTCCACTTT	CSAQEGGGGSPLHF